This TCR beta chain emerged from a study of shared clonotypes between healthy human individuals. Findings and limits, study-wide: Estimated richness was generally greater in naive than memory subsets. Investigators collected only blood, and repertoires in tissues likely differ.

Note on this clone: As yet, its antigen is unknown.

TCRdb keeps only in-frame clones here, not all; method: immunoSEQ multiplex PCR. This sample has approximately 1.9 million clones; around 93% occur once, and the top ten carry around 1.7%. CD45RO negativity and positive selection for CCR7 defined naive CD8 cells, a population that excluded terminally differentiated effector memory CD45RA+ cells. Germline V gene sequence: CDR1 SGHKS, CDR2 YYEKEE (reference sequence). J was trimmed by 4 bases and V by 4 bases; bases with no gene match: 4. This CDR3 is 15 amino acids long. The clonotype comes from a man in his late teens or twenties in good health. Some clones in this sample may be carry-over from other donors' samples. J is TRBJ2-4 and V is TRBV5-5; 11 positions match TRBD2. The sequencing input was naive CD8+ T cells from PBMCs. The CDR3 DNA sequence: TGTGCCAGCAGCCTAGGACTAGCGGGTAAAAACATTCAGTACTTC. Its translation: CASSLGLAGKNIQYF.